This T cell receptor beta chain is from a study of OX40 agonist ivuxolimab in advanced cancers. Across the study: Patients received ivuxolimab, an agonistic anti-OX40 (CD134) antibody. With a range of roughly 20 to 79, age averaged 60 years, and approximately 83% were male. Study observations and caveats: CD4+ and CD8+ blood T cells expanded clonally by week 6 at 0.1 to 3.0 mg/kg.

Only in-frame clones appear in the TCRdb table, and some are missing; sequencing was by immunoSEQ multiplex PCR. The data hold about 77,000 clones, with around 93% observed a single time. Note on this clone: Its antigen remains unidentified.

The CDR3 totals 14 residues. The V segment lost 4 bases and the J segment 3 bases; nucleotides outside the gene matches: 3. CDR1 SGHRS and CDR2 YFSETQ come from the germline V gene. The TCR originated in an adult with an advanced solid tumor such as melanoma, head and neck, liver or kidney cancer. This chain connects TRBV5-1 to TRBJ2-7, with 11 bases matching TRBD2. The sample in question was CD4+ or CD8+ T cells sorted from blood, obtained in a trial of the OX40 agonist ivuxolimab. For the CDR3, the DNA is TGCGCCAGCAGCACCACTAGCGGGAGCTACGAGCAGTACTTC. Protein sequence: CASSTTSGSYEQYF.